The 19 T cell receptor beta chains presented below share a single source sample, sequenced in a study of response to subunit inactivated influenza vaccine. TCRdb reanalysed the RT-PCR reads using MiXCR and keeps one entry per CDR3 protein. The sample contains roughly 500,000 distinct CDR3 sequences, under 25% of which appear only once. A further study also used this sample, focusing on T cells expressing NK-cell markers. Per that study: Making the TCR beta cDNA relied on 5'RACE template switching with UMIs.

Sample: CD4+ T cells sorted from PBMCs, taken roughly 12 days after vaccination. The receptor set was obtained from a man aged 45-65 years who received an inactivated influenza vaccine.

In DNA form, the CDR3 reads TGTGCCAGCTCACCAGCAGGGTTCGAGACCCAGTACTTC. Its protein product is CASSPAGFETQYF. The genes are TRBV18 and TRBJ2-5; a possible D gene is TRBD1 (5 bases). CDR1 is KGHSH, CDR2 LQKENI, per germline. This CDR3 has 13 amino acids. The V and J ends lost 2 bases and 5 bases respectively, with 9 bases between them.

This clonotype was detected a few times. The chain employs TRBV7-9 and TRBJ1-2, with 7 bases aligning to TRBD1. After removal of 5 bases from V and 4 bases from J, the junction contained 4 bases not matched to a gene. Germline values: CDR1 SEHNR, CDR2 FQNEAQ (reference sequence). The CDR3 contains 13 residues. The CDR3 DNA reads TGTGCCAGCAGCCTGGGACAGATCTATGGCTACACCTTC. It is translated as CASSLGQIYGYTF.

In nucleotides, the CDR3 is TGCAGTGCCACCCACAGGAATTCACCCCTCCACTTT. Translation: CSATHRNSPLHF. The chain employs TRBV20-1 and TRBJ1-6; tentative D call: TRBD1 (5 bases). There are 12 residues in the CDR3. The germline V and J ends were trimmed by 6 bases and 7 bases, with 10 bases remaining between them. The germline gives CDR1 DFQATT, CDR2 SNEGSKA (reference sequence).

This sequence joins TRBV5-6 and TRBJ2-1; 10 bases line up with TRBD2. Trimming took 3 bases from V and 1 from J; bases not matched to a gene: 4. The CDR3 extends over 16 amino acids. CDR1 SGHDT and CDR2 YYEEEE come from the germline V gene. The CDR3 nucleotides are TGTGCCAGCAGCTCTAGCGGGGGTAGGTCCTACAATGAGCAGTTCTTC. Translated: CASSSSGGRSYNEQFF.

The V gene is TRBV7-2, the J gene TRBJ2-5, with no clear D. Germline CDR1 is SGHTA and CDR2 is FQGNSA. Trimming removed 1 base from V and 3 bases from J, with 12 bases in between. CDR3 length: 15 residues. The CDR3: CASSLVASAKETQYF. The DNA of the CDR3 is TGTGCCAGCAGCTTAGTTGCTAGTGCCAAAGAGACCCAGTACTTC.

This clonotype was counted a few times. The CDR3 sequence is CASSGREAAGQPQHF. CDR3 sequence (DNA): TGTGCCAGCAGTGGGAGGGAAGCAGCGGGTCAGCCCCAGCATTTT. The rearrangement joins TRBV2 to TRBJ1-5, with D uncertain. The CDR3 contains 15 residues. Trimming took off 4 bases at V and 6 bases at J, with 16 bases between the two ends. Germline V gene sequence: CDR1 SNHLY, CDR2 FYNNEI.

The chain couples TRBV20-1 to TRBJ1-4; TRBD1 matches at 7 bases. V trimming: 3 bases; J trimming: 8 bases; junction bases outside the gene matches: 3. The CDR3 loop spans 12 amino acids. Germline CDR1 DFQATT, CDR2 SNEGSKA (reference sequence). In nucleotides, the CDR3 is TGCAGTGCTAGCAAGGGGGCGGAAAAACTGTTTTTT. Protein: CSASKGAEKLFF.

The chain couples TRBV11-2 to TRBJ2-1, with 8 bases that match TRBD2. The CDR3 extends over 18 amino acids. Germline-derived CDR1 and CDR2 are SGHAT and FQNNGV. The trim removed 1 base at V and 0 bases at J, leaving 8 bases unmatched. CDR3 nucleotides: TGTGCCAGCAGCTTAGGGATGGCGGGGGGCAGCTCCTACAATGAGCAGTTCTTC. It encodes CASSLGMAGGSSYNEQFF.

The chain is built from TRBV5-1 and TRBJ1-1; possible D gene TRBD1, 6 bases. Germline-derived CDR1 and CDR2 are SGHRS and YFSETQ. The CDR3 length is 15 residues. The V end was cut by 4 bases, the J end by 3 bases, with 16 bases between. CDR3 sequence (DNA): TGCGCCAGCAGCCCCCGACAGGCCAAGGACACTGAAGCTTTCTTT. It translates to CASSPRQAKDTEAFF.

This rearrangement joins TRBV10-3 to TRBJ2-7; TRBD1 or TRBD2 may be the D gene (5 bases each). Trimming stripped 3 bases from V and 4 bases from J, with 13 bases between. Germline V gene data show CDR1 as ENHRY and CDR2 as SYGVKD. The CDR3 extends over 14 amino acids. CDR3 sequence reads: CAISDGTKTYEQYF. Here the CDR3 DNA reads TGTGCCATCAGTGATGGGACCAAGACGTACGAGCAGTACTTC.

A few counts support this clonotype. The chain links TRBV7-8 to TRBJ1-1, with unresolved D. Germline assignment: CDR1 SGHVS and CDR2 FQNEAQ. V was trimmed by 1 base and J by 0 bases, leaving 9 bases between them. The CDR3 runs 15 residues. The CDR3 coding sequence is TGTGCCAGCAGCTTAGTAGAGAGAATGAACACTGAAGCTTTCTTT. Translating it yields CASSLVERMNTEAFF.

The rearrangement links TRBV20-1 to TRBJ1-2; unclear D gene. Germline-derived CDR1 and CDR2 are DFQATT and SNEGSKA (reference sequence). The ends were cut back, 1 base at V and 6 bases at J, with 12 bases in the middle. The length of the CDR3 is 13 residues. The CDR3 loop reads CSARVPERNGYTF. The CDR3 nucleotides read TGCAGTGCTAGAGTACCAGAGAGAAATGGCTACACCTTC.

The chain recombines TRBV12-5 with TRBJ2-7, with D perhaps TRBD1 (5 bases). The germline V gene has CDR1 LGHNT and CDR2 FRNRAP. The CDR3 is 15 residues long. Trimming pared 7 bases from V and 2 bases from J, leaving 18 bases between. CDR3 sequence (DNA): TGTGCTAGTGAATATCCCGGTCCCAGGGCCTACGAGCAGTACTTC. Translating it yields CASEYPGPRAYEQYF.

The chain links TRBV24-1 to TRBJ1-4; D is possibly TRBD1 (6 bases). V lost 4 bases and J 5 bases, leaving 13 bases between the germline ends. The CDR3 covers 15 residues. Germline V lookup: CDR1 KGHDR, CDR2 SFDVKD. The CDR3 sequence is CATSDPGAANEKLFF. CDR3 in DNA: TGTGCCACCAGTGACCCAGGGGCAGCAAATGAAAAACTGTTTTTT.

This clonotype showed up just a few times. This rearrangement joins TRBV20-1 to TRBJ2-1; 13 bases align to TRBD2. The ends lost 5 bases at V and 8 bases at J; junction bases unmatched: 15. CDR1 is DFQATT and CDR2 is SNEGSKA in the germline V gene (reference sequence). The CDR3 runs 17 residues. For the CDR3, the DNA is TGCAGTGCTCCTCCGACTAGCGGGAGGTCGTTGATGGATGAGCAGTTCTTC. Protein: CSAPPTSGRSLMDEQFF.

This clonotype was detected a few times. The V and J genes are TRBV7-2 and TRBJ2-1; no definite D call. In germline, CDR1 is SGHTA, CDR2 FQGNSA. Trimming shortened V by 3 bases and J by 8 bases, and 17 bases separated the two germline ends. The CDR3 runs to 15 residues. The CDR3 nucleotides read TGTGCCAGCAGCTTCGACAAGGTGGCGGTTTATGAGCAGTTCTTC. Translated: CASSFDKVAVYEQFF.

This clonotype was seen only a few times. The chain couples TRBV28 to TRBJ2-1; TRBD2 agrees at 7 bases. Germline CDR1 is MDHEN and CDR2 is SYDVKM. V dropped 6 bases and J dropped 0; count of bases not matched to a gene: 2. CDR3 length: 14 amino acids. This chain's CDR3 is CASRGGGSYNEQFF. CDR3 in DNA: TGTGCCAGCAGAGGCGGGGGCTCCTACAATGAGCAGTTCTTC.

Worth noting for this clonotype: This may be a read error, as it is one base from a much larger clone. The rearrangement uses TRBV7-2 and TRBJ1-1; D gene uncertain. Germline loops: CDR1 SGHTA, CDR2 FQGNSA. The CDR3 contains 13 residues. V was cut by 5 bases and J by 3 bases, with 10 bases left in between. In nucleotides, the CDR3 is TGTGCCAGCAGCCAAGGAAGGTACACTGAAGCTTTCTTT. Translating gives CASSQGRYTEAFF.

There are a few counts of this clonotype. The chain employs TRBV5-1 and TRBJ1-1; no reliable D call. V lost 0 bases to trimming and J lost 2 bases, with 11 bases between them. CDR1 is SGHRS and CDR2 is YFSETQ in the germline V gene. The CDR3 is 15 residues long. The chain's CDR3 is CASSLVSGANTEAFF. CDR3 nucleotides: TGCGCCAGCAGCTTGGTTTCTGGTGCCAACACTGAAGCTTTCTTT.